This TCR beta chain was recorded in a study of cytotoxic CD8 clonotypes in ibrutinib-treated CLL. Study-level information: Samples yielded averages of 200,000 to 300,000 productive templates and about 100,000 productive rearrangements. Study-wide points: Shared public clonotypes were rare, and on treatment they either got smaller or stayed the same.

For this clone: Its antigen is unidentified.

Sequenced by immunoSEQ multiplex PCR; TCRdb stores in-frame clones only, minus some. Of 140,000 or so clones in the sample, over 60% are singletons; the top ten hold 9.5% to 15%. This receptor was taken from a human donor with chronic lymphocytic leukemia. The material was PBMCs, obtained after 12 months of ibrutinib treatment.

CDR3 bases: TGTGCCAGCAGCTTCGATCAGGATAACACTGAAGCTTTCTTT. Translating gives CASSFDQDNTEAFF. The chain links TRBV11-3 to TRBJ1-1, with D unclear. Per the germline V gene, CDR1 is SGHNT and CDR2 is YENEEA. The CDR3 has 14 residues. V was clipped by 3 bases and J by 2 bases, with 10 bases between them.